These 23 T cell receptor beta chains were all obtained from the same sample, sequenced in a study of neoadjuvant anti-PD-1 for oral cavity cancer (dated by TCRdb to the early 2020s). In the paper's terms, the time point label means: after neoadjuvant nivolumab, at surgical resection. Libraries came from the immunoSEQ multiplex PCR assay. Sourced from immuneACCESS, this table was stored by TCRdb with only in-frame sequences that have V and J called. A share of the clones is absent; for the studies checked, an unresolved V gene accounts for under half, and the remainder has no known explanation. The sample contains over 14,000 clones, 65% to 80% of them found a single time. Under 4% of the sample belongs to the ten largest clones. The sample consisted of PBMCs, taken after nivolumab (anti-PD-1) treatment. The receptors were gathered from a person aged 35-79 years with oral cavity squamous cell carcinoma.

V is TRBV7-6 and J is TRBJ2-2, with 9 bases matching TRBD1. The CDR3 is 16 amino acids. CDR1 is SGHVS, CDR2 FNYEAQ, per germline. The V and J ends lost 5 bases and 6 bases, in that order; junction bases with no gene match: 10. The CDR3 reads CASSDLQGQGPGELFF. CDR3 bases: TGTGCCAGCAGCGACCTCCAAGGACAGGGGCCCGGGGAGCTGTTTTTT.

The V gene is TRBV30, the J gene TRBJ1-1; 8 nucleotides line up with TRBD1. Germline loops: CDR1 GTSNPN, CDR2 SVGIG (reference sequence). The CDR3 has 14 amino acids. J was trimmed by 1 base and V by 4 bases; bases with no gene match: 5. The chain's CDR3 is CAWIFRGPNTEAFF. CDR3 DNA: TGTGCCTGGATCTTCAGGGGGCCGAACACTGAAGCTTTCTTT.

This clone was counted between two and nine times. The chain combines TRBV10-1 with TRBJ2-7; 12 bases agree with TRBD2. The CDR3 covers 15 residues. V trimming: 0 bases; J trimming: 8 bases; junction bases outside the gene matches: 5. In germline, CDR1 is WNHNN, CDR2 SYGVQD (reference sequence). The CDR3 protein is CASSESTSGSDKQYF. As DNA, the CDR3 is TGCGCCAGCAGTGAGTCGACTAGCGGGAGTGATAAGCAGTACTTC.

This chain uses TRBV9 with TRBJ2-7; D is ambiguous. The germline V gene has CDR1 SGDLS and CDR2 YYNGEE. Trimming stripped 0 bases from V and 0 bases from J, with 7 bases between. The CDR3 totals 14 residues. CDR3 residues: CASSVGVSSYEQYF. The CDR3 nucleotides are TGTGCCAGCAGCGTAGGAGTGAGCTCCTACGAGCAGTACTTC.

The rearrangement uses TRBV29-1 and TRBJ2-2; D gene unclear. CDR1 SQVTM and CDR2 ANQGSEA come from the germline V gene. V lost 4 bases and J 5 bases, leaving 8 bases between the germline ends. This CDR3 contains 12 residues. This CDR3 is CSVVSRTGELFF. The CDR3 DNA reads TGCAGCGTTGTCTCCAGAACCGGGGAGCTGTTTTTT.

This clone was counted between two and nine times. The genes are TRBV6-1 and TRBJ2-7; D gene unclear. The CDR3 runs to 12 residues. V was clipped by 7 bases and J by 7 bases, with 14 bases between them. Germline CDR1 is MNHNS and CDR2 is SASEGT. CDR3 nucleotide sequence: TGTGCCAGCACCGACCCTCCAGGAGAGCAGTACTTC. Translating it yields CASTDPPGEQYF.

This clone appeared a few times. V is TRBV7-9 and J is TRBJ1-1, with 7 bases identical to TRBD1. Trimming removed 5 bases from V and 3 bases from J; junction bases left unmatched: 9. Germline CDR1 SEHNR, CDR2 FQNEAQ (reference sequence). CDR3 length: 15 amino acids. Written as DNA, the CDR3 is TGTGCCAGCAGCGCCAACAGGGGTGTGGACACTGAAGCTTTCTTT. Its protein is CASSANRGVDTEAFF. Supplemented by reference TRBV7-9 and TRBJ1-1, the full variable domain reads DTGVSQNPRHKITKRGQNVTFRCDPISEHNRLYWYRQTLGQGPEFLTYFQNEAQLEKSRLLSDRFSAERPKGSFSTLEIQRTEQGDSAMYLCASSANRGVDTEAFFGQGTRLTVV.

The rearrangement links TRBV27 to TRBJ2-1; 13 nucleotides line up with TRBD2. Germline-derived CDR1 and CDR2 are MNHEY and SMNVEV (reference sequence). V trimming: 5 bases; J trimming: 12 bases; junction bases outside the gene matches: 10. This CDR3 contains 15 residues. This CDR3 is CASSLGLAGAYVQFF. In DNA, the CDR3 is TGTGCCAGCAGTCTCGGACTAGCGGGAGCGTACGTGCAGTTCTTC.

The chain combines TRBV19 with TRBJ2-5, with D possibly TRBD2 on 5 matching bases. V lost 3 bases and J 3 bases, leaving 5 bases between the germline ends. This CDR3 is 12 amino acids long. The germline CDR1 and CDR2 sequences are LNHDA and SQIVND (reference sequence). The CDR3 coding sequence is TGTGCCAGTAGTATGACTAAAGAGACCCAGTACTTC. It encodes CASSMTKETQYF.

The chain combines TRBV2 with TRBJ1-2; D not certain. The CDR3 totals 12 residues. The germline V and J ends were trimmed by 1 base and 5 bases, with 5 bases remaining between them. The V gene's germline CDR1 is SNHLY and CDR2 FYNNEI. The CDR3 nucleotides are TGTGCCAGCAGTGAAGAACAATATGGCTACACCTTC. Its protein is CASSEEQYGYTF.

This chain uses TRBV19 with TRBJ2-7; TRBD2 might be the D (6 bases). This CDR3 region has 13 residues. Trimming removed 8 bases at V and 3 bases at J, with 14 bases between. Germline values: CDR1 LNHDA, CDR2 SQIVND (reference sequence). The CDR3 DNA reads TGTGCCAGTCGGGACTCAGGGAACTACGAGCAGTACTTC. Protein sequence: CASRDSGNYEQYF.

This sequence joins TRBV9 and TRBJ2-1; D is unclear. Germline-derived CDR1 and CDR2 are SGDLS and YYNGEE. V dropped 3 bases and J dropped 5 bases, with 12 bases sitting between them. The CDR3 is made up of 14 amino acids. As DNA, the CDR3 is TGTGCCAGCAGCGAAACTCAGATGCACAATGAGCAGTTCTTC. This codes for CASSETQMHNEQFF.

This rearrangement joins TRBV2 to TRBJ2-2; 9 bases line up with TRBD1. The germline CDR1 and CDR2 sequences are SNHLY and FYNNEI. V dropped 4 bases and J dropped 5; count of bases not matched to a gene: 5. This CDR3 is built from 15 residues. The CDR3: CASSADRGLTGELFF. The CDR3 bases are TGTGCCAGCAGTGCGGACAGGGGTTTAACCGGGGAGCTGTTTTTT.

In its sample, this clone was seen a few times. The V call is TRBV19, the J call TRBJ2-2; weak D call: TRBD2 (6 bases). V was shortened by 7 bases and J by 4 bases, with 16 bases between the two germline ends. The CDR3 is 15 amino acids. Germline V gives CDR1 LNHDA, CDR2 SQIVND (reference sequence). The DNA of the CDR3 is TGTGCCAGTAAGGTGGGCGGGATTGGCACCGGGGAGCTGTTTTTT. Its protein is CASKVGGIGTGELFF.

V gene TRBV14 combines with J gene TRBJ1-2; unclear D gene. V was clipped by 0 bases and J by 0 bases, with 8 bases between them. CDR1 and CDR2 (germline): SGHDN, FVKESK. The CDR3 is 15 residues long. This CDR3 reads CASSQDTAANYGYTF. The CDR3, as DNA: TGTGCCAGCAGCCAAGACACAGCAGCTAACTATGGCTACACCTTC.

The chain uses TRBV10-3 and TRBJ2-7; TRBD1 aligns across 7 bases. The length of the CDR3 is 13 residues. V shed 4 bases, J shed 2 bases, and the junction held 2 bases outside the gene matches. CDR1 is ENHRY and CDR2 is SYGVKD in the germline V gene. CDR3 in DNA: TGTGCCATCAGTGTGACAGGGACCTACGAGCAGTACTTC. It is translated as CAISVTGTYEQYF.

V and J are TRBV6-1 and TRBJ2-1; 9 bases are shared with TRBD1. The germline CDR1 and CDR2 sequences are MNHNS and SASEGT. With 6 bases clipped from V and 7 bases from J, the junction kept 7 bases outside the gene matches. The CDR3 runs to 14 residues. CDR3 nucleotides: TGTGCCAGCAGACCGGGACAGGGTGGGAATGAGCAGTTCTTC. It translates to CASRPGQGGNEQFF.

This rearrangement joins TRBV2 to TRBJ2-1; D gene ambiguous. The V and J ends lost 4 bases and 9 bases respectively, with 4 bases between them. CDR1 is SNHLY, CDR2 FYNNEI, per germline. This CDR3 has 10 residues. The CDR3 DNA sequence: TGTGCCAGCAGTGTAAGTGAGCAGTTCTTC. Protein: CASSVSEQFF. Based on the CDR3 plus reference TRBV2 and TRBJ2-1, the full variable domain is EPEVTQTPSHQVTQMGQEVILRCVPISNHLYFYWYRQILGQKVEFLVSFYNNEISEKSEIFDDQFSVERPDGSNFTLKIRSTKLEDSAMYFCASSVSEQFFGPGTRLTVL.

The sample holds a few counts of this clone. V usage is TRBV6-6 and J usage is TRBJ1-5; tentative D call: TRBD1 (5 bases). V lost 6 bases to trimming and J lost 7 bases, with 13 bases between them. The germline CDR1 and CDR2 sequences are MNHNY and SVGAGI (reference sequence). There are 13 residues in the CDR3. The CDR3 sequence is CASSDSALQPQHF. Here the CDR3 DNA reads TGTGCCAGCAGCGACAGTGCCCTCCAGCCCCAGCATTTT.

Here the CDR3 DNA reads TGTGCCAGCAGCCGGGACAGGGCGGGGAGTGAGCAGTTCTTC. Its protein product is CASSRDRAGSEQFF. The genes are TRBV2 and TRBJ2-1, with TRBD1 matching over 9 bases. CDR1 and CDR2 (germline): SNHLY, FYNNEI. The CDR3 sequence is 14 residues long. V lost 6 bases, J lost 9 bases, and 9 bases stayed unmatched.

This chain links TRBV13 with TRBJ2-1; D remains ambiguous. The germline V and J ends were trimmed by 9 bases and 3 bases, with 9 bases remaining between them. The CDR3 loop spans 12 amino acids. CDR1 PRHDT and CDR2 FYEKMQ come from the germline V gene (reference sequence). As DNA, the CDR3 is TGTGCCAGTATCCTAGGCTACAATGAGCAGTTCTTC. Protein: CASILGYNEQFF.

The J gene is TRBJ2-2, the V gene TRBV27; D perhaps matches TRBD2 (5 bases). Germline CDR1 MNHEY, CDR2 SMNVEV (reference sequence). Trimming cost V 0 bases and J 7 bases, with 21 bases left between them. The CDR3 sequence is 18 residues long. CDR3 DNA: TGTGCCAGCAGTTTATCCTCACGAGCGGCAGTTCAAAGCGGGGAGCTGTTTTTT. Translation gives CASSLSSRAAVQSGELFF.

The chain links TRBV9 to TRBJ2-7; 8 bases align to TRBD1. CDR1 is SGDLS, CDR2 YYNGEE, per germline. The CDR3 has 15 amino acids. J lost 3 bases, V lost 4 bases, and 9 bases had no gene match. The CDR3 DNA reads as TGTGCCAGCAGCTCTCGGCAGGGGGCGGTCTACGAGCAGTACTTC. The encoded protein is CASSSRQGAVYEQYF.